This T cell receptor (beta chain) is drawn from a study of OX40 agonist ivuxolimab in advanced cancers. Here immunoSEQ multiplex PCR was the method, and the copy in TCRdb shows in-frame clones only, minus some. The table includes under 85,000 clones, 84% detected once. V was pared by 4 bases and J by 7 bases, with 12 bases between. The CDR3 loop spans 12 amino acids. In germline, CDR1 is SGHRS, CDR2 YFSETQ. The source is an adult with an advanced solid tumor such as melanoma, head and neck, liver or kidney cancer. This chain links TRBV5-1 with TRBJ2-7; TRBD1 is a possible D gene (5 bases). The sample in question was CD4+ or CD8+ T cells sorted from blood, obtained in a trial of the OX40 agonist ivuxolimab. This CDR3 reads CASSMQGWEQYF. CDR3 DNA: TGCGCCAGCAGCATGCAGGGTTGGGAGCAGTACTTC. Drawing the rest from reference TRBV5-1 and TRBJ2-7, the complete variable domain is KAGVTQTPRYLIKTRGQQVTLSCSPISGHRSVSWYQQTPGQGLQFLFEYFSETQRNKGNFPGRFSGRQFSNSRSEMNVSTLELGDSALYLCASSMQGWEQYFGPGTRLTVT.